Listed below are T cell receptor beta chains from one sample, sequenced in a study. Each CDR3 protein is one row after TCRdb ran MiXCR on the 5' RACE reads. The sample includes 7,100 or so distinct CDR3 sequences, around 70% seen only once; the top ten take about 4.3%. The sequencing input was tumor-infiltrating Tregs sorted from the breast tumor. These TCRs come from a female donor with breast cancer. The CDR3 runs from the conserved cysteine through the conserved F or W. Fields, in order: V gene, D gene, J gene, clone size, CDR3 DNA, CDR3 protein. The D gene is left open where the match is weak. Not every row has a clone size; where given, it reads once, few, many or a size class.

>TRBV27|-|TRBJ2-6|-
TGTGCCAGCCAGGGTAACTGGGCCAACGTCCTGACTTTC
CASQGNWANVLTF
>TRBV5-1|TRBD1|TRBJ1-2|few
TGCGCCAGCAGAGATCTACCCAGGGGGAACTATGGCTACACCTTC
CASRDLPRGNYGYTF
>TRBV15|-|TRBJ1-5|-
TGTGCCACCACGGGGGACCGGAATCAGCCCCAGCATTTT
CATTGDRNQPQHF
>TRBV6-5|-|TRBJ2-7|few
TGTGCCAGCAGTTACCTTCGGGGGCACGAGCAGTACTTC
CASSYLRGHEQYF
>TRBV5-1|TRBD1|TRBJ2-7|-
TGCGCCAGCAGCTTGGGTACAGGGGCCTACGAGCAGTACTTC
CASSLGTGAYEQYF
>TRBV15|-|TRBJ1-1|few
TGTGCCACCAGCAGAGAAGTCACTGAAGCTTTCTTT
CATSREVTEAFF
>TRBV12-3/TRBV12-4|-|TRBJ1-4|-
TGTGCCAGCACGAACGGTCCTAATGAAAAACCGTTTTTT
CASTNGPNEKPFF
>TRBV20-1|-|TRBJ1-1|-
TGCAGTGCTAGGGTGCCTCAAGCGGCTACTGAAGCTTTCTTT
CSARVPQAATEAFF
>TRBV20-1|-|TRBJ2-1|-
TGCAGTGCTAGAGACCCAGCTATTAGCTCCTACAATGAGCAGTTCTTC
CSARDPAISSYNEQFF
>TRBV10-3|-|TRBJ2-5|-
TGTGCCATCAGTGAGTCTGGGTCTGGGGAGACCCAGTACTTC
CAISESGSGETQYF
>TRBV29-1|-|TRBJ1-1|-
TGCAGCGTTGTGCCAGGGGTGGGTACTGAAGCTTTCTTT
CSVVPGVGTEAFF
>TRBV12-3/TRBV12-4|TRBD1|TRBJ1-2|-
TGTGCCAGCAGTTTAGCGGGACAGCGATATGGCTACACCTTC
CASSLAGQRYGYTF
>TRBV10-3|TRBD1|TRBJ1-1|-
TGTGCCACCAGTGCAGGGGGGGAGGAAGCTTTCTTT
CATSAGGEEAFF
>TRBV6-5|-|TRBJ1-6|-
TGTGCCAGCACCAACACCCGGGGAGGTTCACCCCTCCACTTT
CASTNTRGGSPLHF
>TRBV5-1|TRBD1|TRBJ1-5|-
TGCGCCAGCAGCTTGGGACAGGGCGATCAGCCCCAGCATTTT
CASSLGQGDQPQHF
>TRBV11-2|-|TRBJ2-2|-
TGTGCCAGCACGGAACTTGGGTTGGTTGGGGAGCTGTTTTTT
CASTELGLVGELFF
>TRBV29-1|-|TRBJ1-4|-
TGCAGCGTTGAACCGCGGGGGAATGAAAAACTGTTTTTT
CSVEPRGNEKLFF
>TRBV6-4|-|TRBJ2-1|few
TGTGCCAGCAGTGACGAGTCTTTCCCCACTAGTGAGCAGTTCTTC
CASSDESFPTSEQFF
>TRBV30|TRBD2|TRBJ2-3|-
TGTGCCACCAGTGACCGGGGACTAGCTATGACAGATACGCAGTATTTT
CATSDRGLAMTDTQYF
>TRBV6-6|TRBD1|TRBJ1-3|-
TGTGCCAGCAGTAACCCTGGACAGGGCCAGGGAAACACCATATATTTT
CASSNPGQGQGNTIYF
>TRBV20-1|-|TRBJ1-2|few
TGCAGTGCTAGTCGTAGGGGCAATGGTGCCTATGGCTACACCTTC
CSASRRGNGAYGYTF
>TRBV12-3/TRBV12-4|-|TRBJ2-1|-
TGTGCCAGCAGTTTAAGGGACTCCACCTACAATGAGCAGTTCTTC
CASSLRDSTYNEQFF
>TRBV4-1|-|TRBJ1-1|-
TGCGCCAGCAGCCATAGAGGGGCGAACACTGAAGCTTTCTTT
CASSHRGANTEAFF
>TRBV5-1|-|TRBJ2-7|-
TGCGCCAGCAGCTTGGGCTACGAGCAGTACTTC
CASSLGYEQYF
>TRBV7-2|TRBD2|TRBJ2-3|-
TGTGCCAGCAGCCGCCAAGCGGGGGTGGGGACAGATACGCAGTATTTT
CASSRQAGVGTDTQYF
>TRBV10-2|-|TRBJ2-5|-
TGCGCCAGCAGTGAGTCCACCCCGGGACATTTACAAGAGACCCAGTACTTC
CASSESTPGHLQETQYF
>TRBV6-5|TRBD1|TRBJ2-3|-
TGTGCCAGCAGTGTGGGTGGACAGGGTGGCACAGATACGCAGTATTTT
CASSVGGQGGTDTQYF
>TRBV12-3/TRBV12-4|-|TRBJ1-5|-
TGTGCCAGCAGTGTGTCTTACTCCTCCGATCAGCCCCAGCACTTT
CASSVSYSSDQPQHF
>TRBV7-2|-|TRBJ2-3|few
TGTGCCAGCAGCCAGTTTGGGACAGATACGCAGTATTTT
CASSQFGTDTQYF
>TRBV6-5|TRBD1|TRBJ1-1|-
TGTGCCAGCAGTTGGGGGGTAGGGACAGCGATACGTGAAGCTTTCTTT
CASSWGVGTAIREAFF
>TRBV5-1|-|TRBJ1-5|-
TGCGCCAGCAGCTTGGATGGACAGAGCAATCAGCCCCAGCATTTT
CASSLDGQSNQPQHF
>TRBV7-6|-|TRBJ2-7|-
TGTGCCAGCAGCTTAAGACAGGAGGGTGAGCAGTACTTC
CASSLRQEGEQYF
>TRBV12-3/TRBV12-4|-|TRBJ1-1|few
TGTGCCAGCAGTTTGATGATGATGAACACTGAAGCTTTCTTT
CASSLMMMNTEAFF
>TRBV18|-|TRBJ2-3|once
TGTGCCAGCTCACCACCAGGCACAGATACGCAGTATTTT
CASSPPGTDTQYF
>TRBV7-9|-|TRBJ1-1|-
TGTGCCAGCAGCCAATATGGGACACTGAACACTGAAGCTTTCTTT
CASSQYGTLNTEAFF
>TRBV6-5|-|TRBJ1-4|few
TGTGCCAGCAGTCAAGGAGGGAGAAATGAAAAACTGTTTTTT
CASSQGGRNEKLFF
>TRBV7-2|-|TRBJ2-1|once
TGTGCCAGCAGCGGTAGTGTGGGTGAGCAGTTCTTC
CASSGSVGEQFF